The clone carrying this T cell receptor (beta chain) ranks as medium-sized (0.01 to 0.1%). The sample comes from a study of blood T cell repertoires in COVID-19. Background on the study: Sample material is recorded as cDNA or gDNA derived from T cells, B-cell-depleted T cells, or PBMCs.

Per the study methods: Amplification of reference gene primers provided the estimated nucleated cell counts. Profiling relied on immunoSEQ multiplex PCR, and the TCRdb table lists in-frame clones only, not all of them. V, J and clone size were drawn from that table, and D and trimming were deduced from the DNA. There are several thousand clones in the sample; under 90% occur only once, and roughly 10% lies in the top ten. The CDR3 totals 19 residues. Deletions cut 0 bases from V and 3 bases from J, with 21 bases between. CDR1 LNHNV and CDR2 YYDKDF come from the germline V gene (reference sequence). Sequencing was performed on peripheral blood. The receptor's source is a human donor in a cohort sampled during active COVID-19. This chain joins TRBV15 and TRBJ1-5; maybe TRBD1 (5 bases). As DNA, the CDR3 is TGTGCCACCAGCAGAGATGGGGCCGAGGTTAGGACCTACAATCAGCCCCAGCATTTT. It is translated as CATSRDGAEVRTYNQPQHF.